This TCR beta chain originates from a study of blood T cell repertoires in COVID-19. Study details: Spain, Italy and the United States supplied samples that represented acute and convalescent COVID-19. T cells, B-cell-depleted T cells, or PBMCs supplied cDNA or gDNA.

V lost 4 bases to trimming and J lost 7 bases, with 14 bases between them. Germline CDR1 is SNHLY and CDR2 is FYNNEI. This CDR3 is built from 14 residues. The study drew participants aged roughly 18 to 95 years from roughly 25 US areas. In the source study's methods: Reference gene primer amplification in the assay estimated nucleated cell counts. Clones were read by immunoSEQ multiplex PCR, and TCRdb kept only the in-frame ones, dropping some. V and J calls and clone size are as listed in that table; D and trimming were resolved from the DNA. The profile shows about 170,000 clones, roughly nine tenths of them singletons.

This receptor was obtained from a human donor with acute COVID-19. The donor label of this sample is uncertain. The J gene is TRBJ2-1, the V gene TRBV2; the D gene is possibly TRBD2 (5 bases). Input material: PBMCs or T cells enriched from blood (not recorded which). The CDR3, as DNA: TGTGCCAGCAGTGTCCGGGCCCGGGAAAATGAGCAGTTCTTC. Protein: CASSVRARENEQFF.